The table lists the clone carrying this TCR beta chain with a few counts. Its target is not known. The ends lost 2 bases at V and 5 bases at J; junction bases unmatched: 10. The CDR3 loop spans 18 amino acids. Germline CDR1 reads LNHDA; CDR2 reads SQIVND (reference sequence). TCRdb ran MiXCR on the reads and lists one entry per CDR3 protein. The sample lists nearly 550,000 distinct CDR3 sequences, about 15% occurring once. The entry originates in a study of T cell repertoires in cytomegalovirus infection. Study overall: TCR beta signatures that were public indicated CMV infection and matching HLA type.

Study results and caveats: Dominant in the ex vivo response were TCR beta clonotypes restricted by HLA-C and specific for CMV. There were carriers of CMV plus the relevant HLA, and cumulative public TCR beta family frequency identified them.

The origin of this receptor is a human donor in good health (CMV status not recorded). Some clones in this sample may be carry-over from other donors' samples. The chain has TRBV19 and TRBJ2-1, with TRBD2 matching 12 bases. The sample comprised CD8+ T cells from PBMCs. The CDR3 protein is CASSIPHGTSGLDNEQFF. The CDR3 DNA reads TGTGCCAGTAGTATACCCCATGGGACTAGCGGGTTGGACAATGAGCAGTTCTTC.